One sample yielded the 6 T cell receptor beta chains listed below, sequenced in a study of a mutant IDH1 vaccine in newly diagnosed glioma. Time point in this sample: week 47, end of study. All doses held 300 ug of mutant IDH1 20-mer peptide, with topical imiquimod. Profiled with immunoSEQ multiplex PCR; TCRdb holds only in-frame clones, not every one. The data hold 56,000 or so clones, with approximately 71% observed a single time. The antigens these receptors bind are not known. This specimen was PBMCs, taken from a glioma patient whose treatment included an IDH1 peptide vaccine. These receptors were taken from a man aged 45 to 65 with glioma.

CDR3 loop: CASSQEGRGLVQSRETQYF. Here the CDR3 DNA reads TGTGCCAGCAGCCAAGAAGGAAGAGGTTTGGTCCAATCCAGAGAGACCCAGTACTTC. The chain recombines TRBV7-6 with TRBJ2-5; D is unclear. In germline, CDR1 is SGHVS, CDR2 FNYEAQ. The CDR3 totals 19 residues. V gave up 5 bases and J gave up 4 bases, with 29 bases separating them. The full variable domain, its missing parts supplied by reference TRBV7-6 and TRBJ2-5, is GAGVSQSPRYKVTKRGQDVALRCDPISGHVSLYWYRQALGQGPEFLTYFNYEAQQDKSGLPNDRFSAERPEGSISTLTIQRTEQRDSAMYRCASSQEGRGLVQSRETQYFGPGTRLLVL.

This clone was detected only a few times. The chain is built from TRBV6-1 and TRBJ2-7; 7 positions match TRBD1. CDR3 length: 13 residues. V was pared by 8 bases and J by 1 base, with 5 bases of the junction left unmatched. Germline values: CDR1 MNHNS, CDR2 SASEGT. CDR3 nucleotide sequence: TGTGCCAGCGGGGAGACAGGGTCCTACGAGCAGTACTTC. It yields the protein CASGETGSYEQYF.

The chain joins TRBV5-4 to TRBJ2-2, with 7 bases identical to TRBD1. Germline V gene sequence: CDR1 SGHNT, CDR2 YYREEE (reference sequence). V lost 2 bases, J lost 6 bases, and 4 bases stayed unmatched. This CDR3 has 14 amino acids. The CDR3 here is CASSLLDRAGELFF. Here the CDR3 DNA reads TGTGCCAGCAGCTTACTCGACAGGGCCGGGGAGCTGTTTTTT.

The chain has TRBV6-4 and TRBJ2-7; possibly TRBD1 for D (6 bases). The CDR3 is 14 amino acids. Germline CDR1 and CDR2: MRHNA and SNTAGT. V lost 8 bases, J lost 4 bases, and 18 bases lay in between. The CDR3 reads CASEWGRGEYEQYF. The DNA for the CDR3 is TGTGCCAGCGAGTGGGGCAGGGGCGAATACGAGCAGTACTTC.

The chain links TRBV30 to TRBJ1-4, with D unclear. The V and J ends lost 5 bases and 10 bases respectively, with 11 bases between them. Germline assignment: CDR1 GTSNPN and CDR2 SVGIG (reference sequence). CDR3 length: 11 amino acids. CDR3 amino acids: CAWDLGGKLFF. The CDR3 region has the DNA TGTGCCTGGGACTTGGGCGGAAAACTGTTTTTT.

The table lists this clone with a count of one. The genes are TRBV5-1 and TRBJ2-1, with TRBD1 matching over 7 bases. Germline CDR1 SGHRS, CDR2 YFSETQ. The CDR3 consists of 15 residues. V was pared by 3 bases and J by 6 bases, with 9 bases of the junction left unmatched. The CDR3 region has the DNA TGCGCCAGCAGCTCCCAAAGGACAGGAACCAATGAGCAGTTCTTC. Translating it yields CASSSQRTGTNEQFF.